What follows are 14 T cell receptor beta chains derived from one specimen sequenced in a study of blood T cell repertoires in COVID-19. Repertoires were generated with immunoSEQ multiplex PCR, while TCRdb's copy carries only in-frame clones and drops some. The sample consists of 150,000 to 200,000 clones, roughly nine tenths of them appearing once. Sequences were obtained from peripheral blood. These receptors originate from a woman of 80 years or more in a cohort sampled during active or convalescent COVID-19.

This clone showed up just a few times. The V call is TRBV5-4, the J call TRBJ1-6; 8 bases line up with TRBD1. With 5 bases clipped from V and 7 bases from J, the junction kept 5 bases outside the gene matches. CDR1 and CDR2 from the germline V gene are SGHNT and YYREEE (reference sequence). This CDR3 has 14 residues. The CDR3 DNA is TGTGCCAGCAGGGCCGGGACAGGCAATTCACCCCTCCACTTT. Residues: CASRAGTGNSPLHF.

V gene TRBV7-9 combines with J gene TRBJ2-2; TRBD1 aligns across 8 bases. J was trimmed by 7 bases and V by 4 bases; bases with no gene match: 5. Germline CDR1 reads SEHNR; CDR2 reads FQNEAQ (reference sequence). The CDR3 contains 14 residues. CDR3 sequence reads: CASSSTGANGELFF. Here the CDR3 DNA reads TGTGCCAGCAGCTCGACAGGGGCGAACGGGGAGCTGTTTTTT.

This chain joins TRBV27 and TRBJ1-1; D remains unclear. V lost 6 bases and J 5 bases, leaving 13 bases between the germline ends. CDR1 MNHEY and CDR2 SMNVEV come from the germline V gene (reference sequence). The CDR3 runs to 13 residues. The CDR3 bases are TGTGCCAGCAGCTCTGCAGGAAGGACTGAAGCTTTCTTT. Protein: CASSSAGRTEAFF.

J is TRBJ1-5 and V is TRBV5-1, with TRBD1 as a possible D gene (5 bases). Between the trimmed V and J ends, which lost 4 bases and 5 bases, there was a span of 13 bases. The CDR3 covers 14 residues. Germline CDR1 SGHRS, CDR2 YFSETQ. The DNA for the CDR3 is TGCGCCAGCAGCCCCGACAGTACCCATCAGCCCCAGCATTTT. It specifies CASSPDSTHQPQHF.

The chain links TRBV10-3 to TRBJ1-4, with 7 bases identical to TRBD1. The CDR3 has 14 amino acids. V lost 6 bases and J lost 0; bases outside the gene matches: 1. CDR1 is ENHRY, CDR2 SYGVKD, per germline. The CDR3 loop is CAISTGATNEKLFF. DNA of the CDR3: TGTGCCATCAGCACAGGGGCAACTAATGAAAAACTGTTTTTT.

The chain couples TRBV5-1 to TRBJ1-4; 8 bases match TRBD1. Trimming at V came to 4 bases and at J to 6 bases, leaving 2 bases not matched to a gene. CDR1 SGHRS and CDR2 YFSETQ come from the germline V gene. This CDR3 is 13 amino acids long. CDR3 region: CASSPDRDEKLFF. The CDR3 DNA reads as TGCGCCAGCAGCCCGGACAGGGATGAAAAACTGTTTTTT.

CDR3 nucleotide sequence: TGTGCCAGCAGCCTCGGAGATAGCAATCAGCCCCAGCATTTT. The encoded protein is CASSLGDSNQPQHF. The chain recombines TRBV13 with TRBJ1-5, with D unresolved. Looked up from germline, CDR1 is PRHDT and CDR2 is FYEKMQ (reference sequence). V was cut by 5 bases and J by 0 bases, with 8 bases left in between. There are 14 residues in the CDR3.

The chain couples TRBV27 to TRBJ2-4; D gene uncertain. Germline V gene sequence: CDR1 MNHEY, CDR2 SMNVEV (reference sequence). V lost 6 bases, J lost 0 bases, and 15 bases lay in between. This CDR3 comprises 16 residues. CDR3 loop: CASRKSEDLAKNIQYF. CDR3 in DNA: TGTGCCAGCAGAAAATCAGAAGATCTAGCCAAAAACATTCAGTACTTC.

The V gene is TRBV21-1, the J gene TRBJ1-1; the D call TRBD1 from the table was never checked on the DNA. TRBV21-1 is listed as a pseudogene. There are 17 residues in the CDR3. The CDR3 is CASSKVGRKVVNTEAFF. CDR3 coding DNA: TGTGCCAGCAGCAAAGTAGGCAGGAAGGTAGTAAACACTGAAGCTTTCTTT.

This clone was detected a few times. This sequence joins TRBV6-6 and TRBJ1-3; D remains unclear. Germline V lookup: CDR1 MNHNY, CDR2 SVGAGI (reference sequence). The germline V and J ends were trimmed by 8 bases and 3 bases, with 11 bases remaining between them. This CDR3 comprises 13 residues. The chain's CDR3 is CASSPGVGNTIYF. The CDR3 nucleotides read TGTGCCAGCTCCCCGGGAGTTGGAAACACCATATATTTT.

The CDR3 loop reads CASSYGQDYYEQYF. The CDR3 region has the DNA TGTGCCAGCAGTTACGGACAGGATTACTACGAGCAGTACTTC. The genes are TRBV6-5 and TRBJ2-7; 7 nucleotides agree with TRBD1. The CDR3 has 14 amino acids. The trim removed 2 bases at V and 3 bases at J, leaving 4 bases unmatched. Germline V gene lookup returns CDR1 MNHEY and CDR2 SVGAGI.

The V and J genes are TRBV6-1 and TRBJ2-1; no definite D call. Germline assignment: CDR1 MNHNS and CDR2 SASEGT. V lost 3 bases and J lost 0, with 12 bases in between. The CDR3 runs to 16 residues. The DNA of the CDR3 is TGTGCCAGCAGTGATCATCAGGTCAGCTCCTACAATGAGCAGTTCTTC. Protein: CASSDHQVSSYNEQFF.

The V gene is TRBV5-4, the J gene TRBJ2-1; 9 bases map to TRBD1. Germline lookup yields CDR1 SGHNT and CDR2 YYREEE (reference sequence). The CDR3 contains 15 residues. V was clipped by 0 bases and J by 7 bases; unmatched bases: 5. This CDR3 is CASSLAGTGWNEQFF. In DNA form, the CDR3 reads TGTGCCAGCAGCTTGGCCGGGACAGGGTGGAATGAGCAGTTCTTC.

The V and J genes are TRBV20-1 and TRBJ1-1, with TRBD1 matching over 8 bases. The CDR3 covers 11 residues. The V gene end was trimmed by 5 bases and the J gene end by 5 bases; junction bases not matched to a gene: 1. Germline CDR1 and CDR2: DFQATT and SNEGSKA (reference sequence). CDR3 residues: CSAGDRTEAFF. CDR3 DNA: TGCAGTGCTGGGGACAGGACTGAAGCTTTCTTT.